This TCR beta chain was sequenced in a study of blood T cell repertoires in COVID-19 (TCRdb year 2020). Looking at the study overall: Samples from collaborators originated in the United States, Italy and Spain and spanned both the acute and convalescent phases of COVID-19. The dataset comprised deeply sampled blood TCRbeta repertoires from subjects exposed to, actively infected with, or recovered from COVID-19. Where HLA class I and class II types were available, the types were taken from metadata supplied by the sample provider, not from assay-based typing. A de-identified subject ID, COVID-19 status, age in years and sex were almost always included in the sample metadata. Samples came from the ongoing ImmuneRACE study (first 160 participants) plus 1,254 subjects from 6 global collaborators. The repertoires were made available in a free public database intended to serve as a resource for research on the immune response to SARS-CoV-2. The material from the prospective study consisted of cDNA or gDNA derived from T cells, B-cell-depleted T cells, or PBMCs.

TCRbeta CDR3 regions were amplified from genomic DNA by means of the immunoSEQ Assay, a bias-controlled multiplex PCR. Per the authors' processing: Nucleated cell counts per sample were estimated from amplification of reference gene primers within the assay. To quantify the absolute abundance of each unique TCRbeta CDR3 rearrangement, sequence reads were collapsed and filtered. Productive Simpson clonality was computed per sample as the square root of Simpson's diversity index over productive rearrangements. What TCRdb holds here is the immuneACCESS table cut down to in-frame rearrangements. Part of the clones is not present; checked against another copy, under half of the missing clones reflect an unresolved V gene, and the others are unexplained. V, J and clone size were drawn from that table, and D and trimming were deduced from the DNA. For this sample the table gives some 290,000 clones, of which about 86% were detected only once. The ten largest clones capture about 12% of the sample.

General study outcomes and caveats: Clinical and demographic metadata were provided uncurated, with the amount varying by source and participant.

The germline V gene supplies CDR1 KGHDR and CDR2 SFDVKD. The CDR3 has 16 amino acids, counting the end cysteine and phenylalanine. The CDR3 DNA has 48 bases and is translated from base 1. V lost 2 bases and J lost 7 bases, and the count of bases not matched to a germline gene is 5. In Seattle, one collaborating source enrolled patients while the infection was active and tracked those patients longitudinally over the course of disease. The collaborating institutions used their own protocols to collect whole blood in K2EDTA tubes. For TCRbeta analysis, collaborators shipped samples in one of three forms: frozen whole blood, isolated PBMCs, or DNA extracted from either of those sample types. A note on this clone: It has no known antigen specificity. The sample holds no much larger clone one base away, and base qualities are not on file.

The origin of this receptor is a woman aged 25 to 39 with COVID-19, enrolled during active disease. This chain joins TRBV24-1 to TRBJ2-2; 11 junctional bases match TRBD1. Sequencing was carried out using peripheral blood. In nucleotides, the sequence is TGTGCCACCAGTGATTCCCGGACAGGGGGCGGCGGGGAGCTGTTTTTT. Its product reads: CATSDSRTGGGGELFF.